The 21 T cell receptor beta chains listed next were all sequenced from one sample in a study of CDR3 diversity in severe acne. TCRdb re-analysed the PCR reads in MiXCR, keeping a single row per CDR3 protein. In the table there are about 90,000 distinct CDR3 sequences, less than 65% of which are singletons. The specimen sequenced was blood. Receptors originate from a male donor with severe acne vulgaris.

Details on this clonotype: This CDR3 fails to terminate in the conserved phenylalanine or tryptophan, so it likely reflects a read error. It is unclear where the CDR3 begins or ends on the DNA, so no DNA is shown, and the CDR3 is as TCRdb lists it. V is TRBV20-1 and J is TRBJ2-7; the table's D call of TRBD2 was not tested on the DNA. The CDR3 adds up to 12 amino acids, both ends counted. Germline lookup yields CDR1 DFQATT and CDR2 SNEGSKA (reference sequence). The CDR3 is CSAREAGGTSGP.

With regard to this clonotype: A read error is likely, as this CDR3 ends without the conserved phenylalanine or tryptophan. The DNA is omitted, as the CDR3 cannot be located on it reliably, and the CDR3 follows TCRdb's listing. The chain combines TRBV25-1 with TRBJ1-4. The V gene's germline CDR1 is MGHDK and CDR2 SYGVNS. The CDR3 is 9 amino acids long, termini counted. The CDR3 sequence is CASSERTVD.

This clonotype was counted a single time. This chain joins TRBV10-2 and TRBJ2-2; tentatively, D is TRBD2 (6 bases). Trimming cost V 6 bases and J 17 bases, with 31 bases left between them. The CDR3 runs to 16 residues. Germline CDR1 and CDR2: WSHSY and SAAADI. CDR3 DNA sequence: TGCGCCAGCAGGGACGGAGGGAACCTAAACACCGGGGAGCCATTTTTT. Amino acid sequence: CASRDGGNLNTGEPFF.

The chain carries TRBV20-1 and TRBJ1-1; no clear D gene. The V gene lost 3 bases and the J gene lost 6 bases, with 11 bases spanning the gap. CDR3 length: 12 amino acids. Germline V gene sequence: CDR1 DFQATT, CDR2 SNEGSKA (reference sequence). DNA for the CDR3: TGCAGTGCTAGGGATCTAGAGCCTGAAGCTTTCTTT. This translates into CSARDLEPEAFF.

The V call is TRBV9, the J call TRBJ2-7; unclear D gene. V was clipped by 5 bases and J by 0 bases, with 15 bases between them. The CDR3 spans 15 residues. CDR1 is SGDLS and CDR2 is YYNGEE in the germline V gene. CDR3 coding DNA: TGTGCCAGCAGTTTAGGTGTCCGAACCTCCTACGAGCAGTACTTC. This codes for CASSLGVRTSYEQYF.

As for this clonotype: A read error may be the cause here, since a much bigger clone is one base away. V and J are TRBV12-3 or TRBV12-4 and TRBJ1-5; D might be TRBD1 (6 bases). Trimming cost V 8 bases and J 3 bases, with 17 bases left between them. CDR3 length: 15 residues. The CDR3 sequence: CASWHTGNPNQPQHF. CDR3 coding DNA: TGTGCCAGCTGGCATACAGGGAACCCCAATCAGCCCCAGCATTTT.

This clonotype appeared many times. The chain carries TRBV15 and TRBJ2-7; D not resolved. Trimming removed 3 bases at V and 3 bases at J, with 12 bases between. Germline loops: CDR1 LNHNV, CDR2 YYDKDF (reference sequence). The CDR3 covers 14 residues. The CDR3 DNA sequence: TGTGCCACCAGCAGGGACGGCAGAGGCTACGAGCAGTACTTC. Its translation: CATSRDGRGYEQYF. Complete variable domain (other parts from reference TRBV15 and TRBJ2-7): DAMVIQNPRYQVTQFGKPVTLSCSQTLNHNVMYWYQQKSSQAPKLLFHYYDKDFNNEADTPDNFQSRRPNTSFCFLDIRSPGLGDTAMYLCATSRDGRGYEQYFGPGTRLTVT.

This chain links TRBV9 with TRBJ2-7; 9 nucleotides match TRBD2. Per the germline V gene, CDR1 is SGDLS and CDR2 is YYNGEE. The CDR3 covers 15 residues. V was clipped by 3 bases and J by 7 bases; unmatched bases: 11. The CDR3 nucleotides are TGTGCCAGCAGCGCCCGAGCGGGAGGACCGTATGAGCAGTACTTC. As protein: CASSARAGGPYEQYF.

This clonotype has just a few counts. This chain links TRBV4-3 with TRBJ2-5, with 9 bases fitting TRBD2. The junction had 9 bases not matched to a gene; V was cut back by 0 bases and J by 4 bases. There are 17 residues in the CDR3. Germline lookup yields CDR1 LGHNA and CDR2 YSLEER. CDR3 DNA: TGCGCCAGCAGCCAAGACCTGGGAGGAGCGGGAGGAGAGACCCAGTACTTC. It is translated as CASSQDLGGAGGETQYF.

This chain uses TRBV20-1 with TRBJ2-3, with D maybe TRBD2 (6 bases). Trimming shortened V by 3 bases and J by 6 bases, and 10 bases separated the two germline ends. Germline CDR1 is DFQATT and CDR2 is SNEGSKA (reference sequence). The CDR3 contains 12 residues. The DNA of the CDR3 is TGCAGTGCTAGCGGGAGAGGGGATACGCAGTATTTT. Translating gives CSASGRGDTQYF.

The chain is built from TRBV4-1 and TRBJ2-7, with D unresolved. Germline V CDR1 and CDR2: MGHRA, YSYEKL. V lost 4 bases to trimming and J lost 0 bases, with 10 bases between them. CDR3 size: 14 residues. CDR3 sequence (DNA): TGCGCCAGCAGCCGTCCAGAGAGCTCCTACGAGCAGTACTTC. Its translation: CASSRPESSYEQYF.

This clonotype ranks as medium-sized. V usage is TRBV24-1 and J usage is TRBJ2-1; tentatively, D is TRBD2 (6 bases). V dropped 2 bases and J dropped 7 bases, with 20 bases sitting between them. The length of the CDR3 is 17 residues. In germline, CDR1 is KGHDR, CDR2 SFDVKD. The CDR3 DNA reads as TGTGCCACCAGTGATTGGGGCCGGGACTCCCCTAGGAATGAGCAGTTCTTC. Protein: CATSDWGRDSPRNEQFF.

This clonotype was seen at least ten times. The chain links TRBV28 to TRBJ1-5; D remains ambiguous. CDR1 is MDHEN and CDR2 is SYDVKM in the germline V gene. Trimming took 0 bases from V and 5 from J, leaving 14 bases between them. This CDR3 spans 16 amino acids. The CDR3 sequence is CASSLWGSYEDQPQHF. The CDR3 nucleotides read TGTGCCAGCAGTTTATGGGGGTCTTACGAAGATCAGCCCCAGCATTTT. Together with reference TRBV28 and TRBJ1-5, the CDR3 gives the full variable domain: DVKVTQSSRYLVKRTGEKVFLECVQDMDHENMFWYRQDPGLGLRLIYFSYDVKMKEKGDIPEGYSVSREKKERFSLILESASTNQTSMYLCASSLWGSYEDQPQHFGDGTRLSIL.

The chain carries TRBV7-9 and TRBJ2-2; the D is unclear. The CDR3 covers 13 residues. The V end was cut by 3 bases, the J end by 3 bases, with 5 bases between. Germline V gene sequence: CDR1 SEHNR, CDR2 FQNEAQ (reference sequence). CDR3 in amino acids: CASSFGDTGELFF. The CDR3 DNA is TGTGCCAGCAGCTTTGGAGACACCGGGGAGCTGTTTTTT.

The J gene is TRBJ2-7, the V gene TRBV20-1; D is perhaps TRBD2 (6 bases). This CDR3 is built from 13 residues. Between the trimmed V and J ends, which lost 0 bases and 6 bases, there was a span of 12 bases. The germline gives CDR1 DFQATT, CDR2 SNEGSKA (reference sequence). The CDR3 DNA sequence: TGCAGTGCTAGAGATCTGGAGGGACGCGAGCAGTACTTC. This gives the protein CSARDLEGREQYF.

V is TRBV7-3 and J is TRBJ1-3; D may be TRBD1 (6 bases). The germline gives CDR1 SGHTA, CDR2 FQGTGA. CDR3 length: 15 residues. Deletions cut 10 bases from V and 0 bases from J, with 16 bases between. The CDR3 bases are TGTGCCACCCAGTGGGGGCCTTTCTCTGGAAACACCATATATTTT. It translates to CATQWGPFSGNTIYF.

The chain uses TRBV4-1 and TRBJ1-4; tentative D call: TRBD1 (5 bases). This CDR3 comprises 16 residues. Germline CDR1 MGHRA, CDR2 YSYEKL. V shed 0 bases and J shed 6 bases, with 14 bases lying between them. The CDR3 DNA follows: TGCGCCAGCAGCCAAGAAGAGGGGACTAATTATGAAAAACTGTTTTTT. This translates into CASSQEEGTNYEKLFF.

The chain employs TRBV9 and TRBJ1-1, with D tentatively TRBD1 (6 bases). The CDR3 sequence is 17 residues long. Per the germline V gene, CDR1 is SGDLS and CDR2 is YYNGEE. V lost 5 bases and J lost 4, with 24 bases in between. CDR3 nucleotides: TGTGCCAGCAGTCCCACAGGGTCTTCTTGGGTTGGCACTGAAGCTTTCTTT. Its translation: CASSPTGSSWVGTEAFF.

The J gene is TRBJ2-3, the V gene TRBV29-1; TRBD2 matches 8 bases. Trimming removed 4 bases from V and 3 bases from J; junction bases left unmatched: 9. Germline CDR1 and CDR2: SQVTM and ANQGSEA. This CDR3 comprises 15 residues. CDR3 nucleotide sequence: TGCAGCGTTGGTGTGACTAGCGAACGAACAGATACGCAGTATTTT. The encoded protein is CSVGVTSERTDTQYF.

This clonotype was recorded a few times. The rearrangement links TRBV7-9 to TRBJ1-6, with D unresolved. Germline V gene data show CDR1 as SEHNR and CDR2 as FQNEAQ (reference sequence). The CDR3 runs 12 residues. V lost 8 bases and J lost 10, with 12 bases in between. This CDR3 is CASSPGTSPLHF. CDR3 bases: TGTGCCAGCTCGCCAGGAACCTCACCCCTCCACTTT. The entire variable domain, with the rest obtained from reference TRBV7-9 and TRBJ1-6, is as follows: DTGVSQNPRHKITKRGQNVTFRCDPISEHNRLYWYRQTLGQGPEFLTYFQNEAQLEKSRLLSDRFSAERPKGSFSTLEIQRTEQGDSAMYLCASSPGTSPLHFGNGTRLTVT.

This clonotype was found many times. V usage is TRBV19 and J usage is TRBJ2-1; TRBD2 matches at 12 bases. The CDR3 has 17 amino acids. J gave up 3 bases and V 4 bases, and 7 bases lay outside the gene matches. The germline gives CDR1 LNHDA, CDR2 SQIVND (reference sequence). As DNA, the CDR3 is TGTGCCAGTAGTACTTACGGGACTAGCGGGTACTACAATGAGCAGTTCTTC. It codes for CASSTYGTSGYYNEQFF. Full variable domain (remainder filled in from reference TRBV19 and TRBJ2-1): DGGITQSPKYLFRKEGQNVTLSCEQNLNHDAMYWYRQDPGQGLRLIYYSQIVNDFQKGDIAEGYSVSREKKESFPLTVTSAQKNPTAFYLCASSTYGTSGYYNEQFFGPGTRLTVL.